The 23 T cell receptor beta chains given below trace back to one sample, sequenced in a study of blood T cell repertoires in COVID-19. The repertoire was sequenced with immunoSEQ multiplex PCR; TCRdb's copy has only in-frame clones and lacks some. The sample contains approximately 210,000 clones, approximately 90% of which appear only once. Sequenced input: PBMCs or T cells enriched from blood (not recorded which). Every receptor here comes from a woman aged 30 to 39 who had recovered from COVID-19.

This clone was seen only a few times. V usage is TRBV18 and J usage is TRBJ2-7, with D tentatively TRBD1 (6 bases). The CDR3 consists of 14 residues. Trimming took 0 bases from V and 9 from J, leaving 15 bases between them. CDR1 KGHSH and CDR2 LQKENI come from the germline V gene. The DNA of the CDR3 is TGTGCCAGCTCACCACCGGGACAAAAGGGTGCGCAGTACTTC. Its translation: CASSPPGQKGAQYF.

In this sample, this clone turned up a few times. The chain carries TRBV29-1 and TRBJ2-2; 8 nucleotides align to TRBD1. J gave up 5 bases and V 7 bases, and 6 bases lay outside the gene matches. The germline V gene has CDR1 SQVTM and CDR2 ANQGSEA. This CDR3 is 13 amino acids long. This chain's CDR3 is CSAAQGATGELFF. The CDR3 DNA reads as TGCAGCGCCGCCCAGGGGGCGACCGGGGAGCTGTTTTTT.

The chain combines TRBV7-2 with TRBJ2-7; 8 bases are a match to TRBD2. Germline values: CDR1 SGHTA, CDR2 FQGNSA. The junction had 13 bases not matched to a gene; V was cut back by 9 bases and J by 3 bases. The CDR3 length is 15 residues. CDR3 sequence reads: CASSRAGALFYEQYF. CDR3 nucleotide sequence: TGTGCCAGTTCCCGAGCGGGGGCCCTCTTCTACGAGCAGTACTTC.

This chain links TRBV5-4 with TRBJ2-5; 7 bases fit TRBD1. CDR3 length: 16 amino acids. Trimming removed 3 bases from V and 1 base from J; junction bases left unmatched: 9. Germline values: CDR1 SGHNT, CDR2 YYREEE (reference sequence). CDR3 bases: TGTGCCAGCAGCTATCCGACAGGGCCTAGCCAAGAGACCCAGTACTTC. This gives the protein CASSYPTGPSQETQYF.

The rearrangement joins TRBV9 to TRBJ2-1, with TRBD2 identical over 13 bases. This CDR3 comprises 18 residues. Germline loops: CDR1 SGDLS, CDR2 YYNGEE. V shed 3 bases, J shed 8 bases, and the junction held 14 bases outside the gene matches. The CDR3 DNA reads TGTGCCAGCAGCGGTACTAGCGGGAGGGGCGTAATCGTGGATGAGCAGTTCTTC. Protein product: CASSGTSGRGVIVDEQFF.

The chain combines TRBV11-2 with TRBJ2-2, with D perhaps matching TRBD2 (6 bases). The CDR3 is 17 residues long. V was cut by 1 base and J by 4 bases, with 16 bases left in between. Germline V CDR1 and CDR2: SGHAT, FQNNGV. The CDR3 DNA reads TGTGCCAGCAGCTTAGGGTTACGGGGTAGCGGCACCGGGGAGCTGTTTTTT. Its protein product is CASSLGLRGSGTGELFF.

The chain carries TRBV7-2 and TRBJ2-1; 9 nucleotides line up with TRBD2. Germline V gene sequence: CDR1 SGHTA, CDR2 FQGNSA. The CDR3 totals 16 residues. The V and J ends lost 5 bases and 6 bases, in that order; junction bases with no gene match: 11. This CDR3 is CASSPAGGLFGNEQFF. The CDR3 DNA follows: TGTGCCAGCAGCCCAGCGGGGGGTCTGTTTGGCAATGAGCAGTTCTTC.

This chain uses TRBV4-3 with TRBJ1-2; D possibly corresponds to TRBD1 (6 bases). CDR1 and CDR2 from the germline V gene are LGHNA and YSLEER. The V end lost 5 bases, the J end lost 4 bases, and 17 bases lay between the germline ends. The CDR3 has 15 amino acids. CDR3 region: CASSDPGTSTYGYTF. The CDR3 coding sequence is TGCGCCAGCAGCGACCCCGGGACATCTACCTATGGCTACACCTTC.

This clone appeared a few times. This sample includes further DNA sequences coding for the same CDR3. The rearrangement joins TRBV6-5 to TRBJ1-5; 8 bases fit TRBD1. The V gene end was trimmed by 6 bases and the J gene end by 3 bases; junction bases not matched to a gene: 7. The CDR3 length is 15 residues. The germline V gene has CDR1 MNHEY and CDR2 SVGAGI. The CDR3 DNA reads TGTGCCAGCAGAGACCGGACAGGGAACAATCAGCCCCAGCATTTT. Translating gives CASRDRTGNNQPQHF.

This chain joins TRBV14 and TRBJ2-7; no clear D gene. Germline values: CDR1 SGHDN, CDR2 FVKESK. V was cut by 3 bases and J by 1 base, with 13 bases left in between. The CDR3 spans 15 residues. CDR3 nucleotides: TGTGCCAGCAGCCACCGCGAGCATAAATCCTACGAGCAGTACTTC. Translated: CASSHREHKSYEQYF. The variable domain in full, with the rest retrieved from reference TRBV14 and TRBJ2-7, is EAGVTQFPSHSVIEKGQTVTLRCDPISGHDNLYWYRRVMGKEIKFLLHFVKESKQDESGMPNNRFLAERTGGTYSTLKVQPAELEDSGVYFCASSHREHKSYEQYFGPGTRLTVT.

The chain carries TRBV2 and TRBJ2-5, with TRBD2 matching 9 bases. This CDR3 region has 16 residues. Looked up from germline, CDR1 is SNHLY and CDR2 is FYNNEI. V shed 4 bases, J shed 2 bases, and the junction held 8 bases outside the gene matches. CDR3 amino acids: CASSAFAGGLQETQYF. The CDR3 nucleotides read TGTGCCAGCAGTGCATTCGCGGGAGGGCTGCAAGAGACCCAGTACTTC. The full variable domain, in which reference TRBV2 and TRBJ2-5 provide the parts outside the CDR3, is EPEVTQTPSHQVTQMGQEVILRCVPISNHLYFYWYRQILGQKVEFLVSFYNNEISEKSEIFDDQFSVERPDGSNFTLKIRSTKLEDSAMYFCASSAFAGGLQETQYFGPGTRLLVL.

V is TRBV19 and J is TRBJ1-3, with D perhaps matching TRBD1 (5 bases). CDR3 length equals 15 residues. Per germline, CDR1 LNHDA and CDR2 SQIVND (reference sequence). Between the trimmed V and J ends, which lost 7 bases and 0 bases, there was a span of 13 bases. CDR3 bases: TGTGCCAGTAAATTACAGGCGTTCTCTGGAAACACCATATATTTT. Translating gives CASKLQAFSGNTIYF.

The gene calls are TRBV4-1 and TRBJ2-2; D is undetermined. Trimming took off 0 bases at V and 3 bases at J, with 17 bases between the two ends. The CDR3 consists of 18 residues. Germline V lookup: CDR1 MGHRA, CDR2 YSYEKL. The CDR3 DNA sequence: TGCGCCAGCAGCCAAGAAAGGAGCTTAGGCCCCTACACCGGGGAGCTGTTTTTT. The encoded protein is CASSQERSLGPYTGELFF.

The chain recombines TRBV27 with TRBJ1-1, with 8 positions matching TRBD1. With 9 bases clipped from V and 1 base from J, the junction kept 19 bases outside the gene matches. Germline V lookup: CDR1 MNHEY, CDR2 SMNVEV (reference sequence). The CDR3 has 18 residues. CDR3: CARITWDRRGVRNTEAFF. Here the CDR3 DNA reads TGTGCCAGAATTACGTGGGACAGGAGAGGGGTTCGGAACACTGAAGCTTTCTTT.

J is TRBJ1-1 and V is TRBV18; the D gene is possibly TRBD1 (6 bases). CDR1 is KGHSH, CDR2 LQKENI, per germline. The CDR3 spans 15 residues. Trimming left V 1 base short and J 4 bases short, with 13 bases between. The CDR3 loop is CASSPQGEGGTEAFF. The DNA for the CDR3 is TGTGCCAGCTCACCACAGGGGGAGGGCGGCACTGAAGCTTTCTTT.

The V and J genes are TRBV3-1 (or the pseudogene TRBV3-2) and TRBJ1-2; perhaps TRBD1 as D (5 bases). Trimming stripped 1 base from V and 7 bases from J, with 13 bases between. The CDR3 is 14 residues long. The germline CDR1 and CDR2 sequences are LGHDT and YNNKEL (reference sequence). The CDR3 DNA is TGTGCCAGCAGCCAAGGGTGGCAGGGATTTGGCTACACCTTC. The encoded protein is CASSQGWQGFGYTF.

This chain connects TRBV6-5 to TRBJ1-5; 8 positions match TRBD1. Trimming took 5 bases from V and 2 from J; bases not matched to a gene: 5. There are 15 residues in the CDR3. Germline CDR1 MNHEY, CDR2 SVGAGI. Here the CDR3 reads CASSRQGLGNQPQHF. The CDR3 coding sequence is TGTGCCAGCAGTAGACAGGGGTTGGGCAATCAGCCCCAGCATTTT.

This clone appeared once. V gene TRBV19 combines with J gene TRBJ2-1; TRBD2 matches at 9 bases. Germline CDR1 reads LNHDA; CDR2 reads SQIVND (reference sequence). The CDR3 consists of 15 residues. The V segment lost 7 bases and the J segment 0 bases; nucleotides outside the gene matches: 4. CDR3 amino acids: CASTVSGSSYNEQFF. The DNA for the CDR3 is TGTGCCAGTACCGTTAGCGGGAGCTCCTACAATGAGCAGTTCTTC.

The chain has TRBV4-1 and TRBJ1-2; 7 bases align to TRBD1. Trimming at V came to 0 bases and at J to 5 bases, leaving 3 bases not matched to a gene. Germline loops: CDR1 MGHRA, CDR2 YSYEKL. CDR3 length equals 14 residues. The CDR3 region is CASSQDPGGYGYTF. The CDR3 coding sequence is TGCGCCAGCAGCCAAGATCCAGGGGGATATGGCTACACCTTC.

This clone was counted at least ten times. V is TRBV6-4 and J is TRBJ2-3, with 10 bases fitting TRBD1. V lost 2 bases to trimming and J lost 1 base; unmatched junction nucleotides: 0. The germline gives CDR1 MRHNA, CDR2 SNTAGT. The CDR3 has 15 residues. CDR3 loop: CASSDGTGGTDTQYF. The CDR3 region has the DNA TGTGCCAGCAGTGACGGGACAGGGGGCACAGATACGCAGTATTTT.

This chain joins TRBV15 and TRBJ2-1; possibly TRBD2 for D (5 bases). The V gene's germline CDR1 is LNHNV and CDR2 YYDKDF (reference sequence). V lost 4 bases, J lost 4 bases, and 14 bases lay in between. This CDR3 contains 15 residues. In DNA form, the CDR3 reads TGTGCCACCAGCAATAGTGTGAGGGCTTACAATGAGCAGTTCTTC. This encodes CATSNSVRAYNEQFF.

This rearrangement joins TRBV10-1 to TRBJ1-4; D call uncertain. This CDR3 has 13 amino acids. Trimming cost V 3 bases and J 2 bases, with 4 bases left between them. CDR1 is WNHNN and CDR2 is SYGVQD in the germline V gene (reference sequence). The CDR3 sequence: CASSDRTNEKLFF. CDR3 coding DNA: TGCGCCAGCAGTGACAGGACTAATGAAAAACTGTTTTTT.

Note on this clone: One junction end does not reproduce the germline sequence, and a read error may be involved. The chain is built from TRBV20-1 and TRBJ2-1, with D unresolved. CDR3 size: 12 residues. Germline V gene data show CDR1 as DFQATT and CDR2 as SNEGSKA (reference sequence). Written as DNA, the CDR3 is TGCAGCGCTAGTGGGTCAGAGGATGAGCAGTTCTTC. Protein: CSASGSEDEQFF.